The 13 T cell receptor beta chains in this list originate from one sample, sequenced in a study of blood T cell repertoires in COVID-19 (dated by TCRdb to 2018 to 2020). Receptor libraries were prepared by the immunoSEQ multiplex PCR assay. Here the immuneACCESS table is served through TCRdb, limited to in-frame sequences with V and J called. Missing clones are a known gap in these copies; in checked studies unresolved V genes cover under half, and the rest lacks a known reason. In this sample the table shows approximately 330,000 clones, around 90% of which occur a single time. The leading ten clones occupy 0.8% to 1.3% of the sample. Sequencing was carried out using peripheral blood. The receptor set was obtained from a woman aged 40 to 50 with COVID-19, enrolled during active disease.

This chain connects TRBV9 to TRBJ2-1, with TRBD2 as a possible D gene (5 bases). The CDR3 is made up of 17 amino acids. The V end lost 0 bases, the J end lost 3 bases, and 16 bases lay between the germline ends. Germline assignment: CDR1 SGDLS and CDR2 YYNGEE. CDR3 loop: CASSVEIGRSLYNEQFF. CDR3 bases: TGTGCCAGCAGCGTAGAGATAGGGAGATCCCTCTACAATGAGCAGTTCTTC.

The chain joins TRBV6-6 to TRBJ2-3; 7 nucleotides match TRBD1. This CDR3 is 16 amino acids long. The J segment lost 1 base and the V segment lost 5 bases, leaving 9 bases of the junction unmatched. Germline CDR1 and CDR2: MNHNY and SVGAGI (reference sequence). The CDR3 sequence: CASSRQGIGGTDTQYF. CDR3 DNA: TGTGCCAGCAGTCGACAGGGTATAGGAGGCACAGATACGCAGTATTTT.

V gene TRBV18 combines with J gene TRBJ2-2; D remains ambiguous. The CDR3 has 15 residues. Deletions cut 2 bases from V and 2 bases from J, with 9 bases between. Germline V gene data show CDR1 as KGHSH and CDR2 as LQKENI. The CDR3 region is CASSPVSVNTGELFF. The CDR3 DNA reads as TGTGCCAGCTCACCAGTCTCGGTAAACACCGGGGAGCTGTTTTTT.

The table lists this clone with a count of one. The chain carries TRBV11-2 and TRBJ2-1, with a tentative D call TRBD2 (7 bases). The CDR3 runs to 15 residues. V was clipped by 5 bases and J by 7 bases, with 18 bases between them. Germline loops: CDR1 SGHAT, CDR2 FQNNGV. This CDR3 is CASSKGGDLRNEQFF. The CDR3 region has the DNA TGTGCCAGCAGCAAAGGGGGGGACTTGAGGAATGAGCAGTTCTTC.

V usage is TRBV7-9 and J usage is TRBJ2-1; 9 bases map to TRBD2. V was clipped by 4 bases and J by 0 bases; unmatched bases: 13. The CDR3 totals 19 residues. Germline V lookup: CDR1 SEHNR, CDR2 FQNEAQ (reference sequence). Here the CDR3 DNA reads TGTGCCAGCAGCTACGTAACAGTTGCGGGAGGGAGCTCCTACAATGAGCAGTTCTTC. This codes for CASSYVTVAGGSSYNEQFF. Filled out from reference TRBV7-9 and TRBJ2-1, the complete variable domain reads DTGVSQNPRHKITKRGQNVTFRCDPISEHNRLYWYRQTLGQGPEFLTYFQNEAQLEKSRLLSDRFSAERPKGSFSTLEIQRTEQGDSAMYLCASSYVTVAGGSSYNEQFFGPGTRLTVL.

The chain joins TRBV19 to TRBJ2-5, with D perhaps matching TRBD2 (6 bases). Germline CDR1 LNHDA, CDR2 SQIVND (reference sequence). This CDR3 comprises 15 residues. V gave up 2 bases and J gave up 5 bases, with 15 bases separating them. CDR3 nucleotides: TGTGCCAGTAGTATAAAGGCCCAGCGGGCGGAGACCCAGTACTTC. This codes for CASSIKAQRAETQYF.

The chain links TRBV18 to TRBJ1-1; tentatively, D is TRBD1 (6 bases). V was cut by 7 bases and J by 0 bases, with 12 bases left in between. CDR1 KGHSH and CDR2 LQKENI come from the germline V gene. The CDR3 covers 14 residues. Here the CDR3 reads CASLPTGMNTEAFF. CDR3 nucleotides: TGTGCCAGCTTACCGACAGGCATGAACACTGAAGCTTTCTTT.

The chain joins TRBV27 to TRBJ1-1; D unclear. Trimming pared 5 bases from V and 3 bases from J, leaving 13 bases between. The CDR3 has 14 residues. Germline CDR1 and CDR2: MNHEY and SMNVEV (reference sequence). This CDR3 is CASSASSGYTEAFF. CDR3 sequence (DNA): TGTGCCAGCAGTGCGAGCTCAGGCTACACTGAAGCTTTCTTT.

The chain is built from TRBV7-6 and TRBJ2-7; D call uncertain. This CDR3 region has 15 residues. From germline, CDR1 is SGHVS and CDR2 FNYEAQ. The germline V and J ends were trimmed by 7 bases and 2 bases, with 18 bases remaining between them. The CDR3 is CASTPGVQTPYEQYF. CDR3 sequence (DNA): TGTGCCAGCACCCCAGGCGTCCAGACGCCCTACGAGCAGTACTTC.

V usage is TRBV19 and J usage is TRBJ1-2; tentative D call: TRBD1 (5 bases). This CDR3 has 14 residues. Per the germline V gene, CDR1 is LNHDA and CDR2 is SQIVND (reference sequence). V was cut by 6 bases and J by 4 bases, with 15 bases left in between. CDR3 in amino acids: CASRIGEGLYGYTF. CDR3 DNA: TGTGCCAGTAGGATTGGGGAGGGGCTCTATGGCTACACCTTC. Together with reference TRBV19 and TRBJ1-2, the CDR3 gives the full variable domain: DGGITQSPKYLFRKEGQNVTLSCEQNLNHDAMYWYRQDPGQGLRLIYYSQIVNDFQKGDIAEGYSVSREKKESFPLTVTSAQKNPTAFYLCASRIGEGLYGYTFGSGTRLTVV.

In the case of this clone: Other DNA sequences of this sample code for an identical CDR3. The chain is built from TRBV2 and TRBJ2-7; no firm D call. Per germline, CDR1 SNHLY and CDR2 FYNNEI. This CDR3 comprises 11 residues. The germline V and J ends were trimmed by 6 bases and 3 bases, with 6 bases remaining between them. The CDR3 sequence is CASSPFYEQYF. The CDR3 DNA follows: TGTGCCAGCAGCCCATTCTACGAGCAGTACTTC.

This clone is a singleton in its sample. The CDR3 region is CASSSGRGSGNTIYF. In DNA, the CDR3 is TGTGCCAGCAGTTCGGGGAGGGGCTCTGGAAACACCATATATTTT. This rearrangement joins TRBV27 to TRBJ1-3, with D possibly matching TRBD1 (5 bases). The CDR3 runs to 15 residues. The germline CDR1 and CDR2 sequences are MNHEY and SMNVEV (reference sequence). V was shortened by 4 bases and J by 0 bases, with 10 bases between the two germline ends.

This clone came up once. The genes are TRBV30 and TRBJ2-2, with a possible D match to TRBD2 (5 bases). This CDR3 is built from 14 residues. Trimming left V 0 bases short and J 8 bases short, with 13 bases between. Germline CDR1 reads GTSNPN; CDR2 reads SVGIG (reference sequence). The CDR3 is CAWSVRGAKGELFF. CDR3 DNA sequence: TGTGCCTGGAGTGTACGGGGTGCCAAGGGGGAGCTGTTTTTT.